Each of the 29 T cell receptor beta chains below was sequenced from the same sample in a study of human versus mouse CDR3 diversity and MHC coevolution. The repertoire was sequenced with immunoSEQ multiplex PCR; TCRdb's copy has only in-frame clones and lacks some. This table has tens of thousands of clones, around 93% appearing once. Input material: naive CD4+ T cells from blood. The subset denotes: CD45RO-negative CD62L-positive naive CD4 T cells. These receptors were collected from a person aged 30-69 years in good health.

This chain connects TRBV29-1 to TRBJ2-1; D possibly corresponds to TRBD2 (7 bases). V lost 6 bases and J 2 bases, leaving 17 bases between the germline ends. CDR1 and CDR2 from the germline V gene are SQVTM and ANQGSEA. This CDR3 spans 15 amino acids. DNA for the CDR3: TGCAGCGTGGTGTGGTGGGGGGGCCCCTACAATGAGCAGTTCTTC. It specifies CSVVWWGGPYNEQFF.

This clone has just one count. The chain couples TRBV7-2 to TRBJ2-5; 10 bases fit TRBD2. Germline loops: CDR1 SGHTA, CDR2 FQGNSA. The CDR3 contains 17 residues. With V trimmed by 5 bases and J by 4 bases, 13 bases remained unmatched. The CDR3 protein is CASSPRTSGHYLETQYF. The CDR3 bases are TGTGCCAGCAGCCCTCGGACTAGCGGCCACTACTTAGAGACCCAGTACTTC.

The rearrangement links TRBV19 to TRBJ1-2, with 10 bases aligning to TRBD1. V shed 4 bases, J shed 4 bases, and the junction held 9 bases outside the gene matches. Germline-derived CDR1 and CDR2 are LNHDA and SQIVND (reference sequence). This CDR3 contains 16 residues. CDR3 sequence reads: CASSTTGTGAGYGYTF. In DNA form, the CDR3 reads TGTGCCAGTAGTACGACCGGGACAGGGGCGGGCTATGGCTACACCTTC.

This sequence joins TRBV28 and TRBJ2-7; 8 bases are a match to TRBD1. This CDR3 contains 15 residues. Unmatched junction bases numbered 6, after V lost 5 bases and J lost 0 bases. CDR1 MDHEN and CDR2 SYDVKM come from the germline V gene. The chain's CDR3 is CASSLTGALSYEQYF. The CDR3, as DNA: TGTGCCAGCAGTCTGACAGGGGCGCTCTCCTACGAGCAGTACTTC.

The chain uses TRBV10-2 and TRBJ2-1; 10 bases are shared with TRBD2. Germline V gene sequence: CDR1 WSHSY, CDR2 SAAADI. The CDR3 is 13 residues long. The V and J ends lost 10 bases and 5 bases, in that order; junction bases with no gene match: 5. CDR3 sequence (DNA): TGCGCCACTCGGACTAGCGGAAACAATGAGCAGTTCTTC. Its translation is CATRTSGNNEQFF.

The chain uses TRBV2 and TRBJ1-3; the match to TRBD1 covers 8 bases. Germline CDR1 is SNHLY and CDR2 is FYNNEI. CDR3 size: 18 residues. V shed 4 bases, J shed 1 base, and the junction held 12 bases outside the gene matches. The CDR3 sequence: CASSGNAGGFLSGNTIYF. CDR3 nucleotides: TGTGCCAGCAGTGGGAACGCAGGGGGCTTCCTGTCTGGAAACACCATATATTTT.

This clone was seen once. This chain uses TRBV6-5 with TRBJ2-7, with TRBD2 matching over 8 bases. The CDR3 is 15 residues long. The germline gives CDR1 MNHEY, CDR2 SVGAGI. V was clipped by 2 bases and J by 2 bases; unmatched bases: 5. CDR3 sequence reads: CASSYTGGVAYEQYF. The DNA for the CDR3 is TGTGCCAGCAGTTACACCGGGGGGGTTGCCTACGAGCAGTACTTC.

The chain uses TRBV10-3 and TRBJ2-1; 8 bases are shared with TRBD1. Trimming took 6 bases from V and 5 from J; bases not matched to a gene: 3. This CDR3 has 13 residues. CDR1 is ENHRY and CDR2 is SYGVKD in the germline V gene. The CDR3 loop reads CAIRTGEDNEQFF. CDR3 DNA sequence: TGTGCCATCAGGACAGGGGAAGACAATGAGCAGTTCTTC.

The chain combines TRBV5-1 with TRBJ1-2, with unresolved D. The CDR3 covers 13 residues. Per the germline V gene, CDR1 is SGHRS and CDR2 is YFSETQ. Between the trimmed V and J ends, which lost 2 bases and 3 bases, there was a span of 8 bases. Here the CDR3 DNA reads TGCGCCAGCAGCTTTCGGCAGGACTATGGCTACACCTTC. Translation gives CASSFRQDYGYTF.

The chain couples TRBV28 to TRBJ2-2; D perhaps matches TRBD1 (6 bases). V was pared by 10 bases and J by 1 base, with 10 bases between. The CDR3 consists of 13 residues. Per the germline V gene, CDR1 is MDHEN and CDR2 is SYDVKM. The CDR3 here is CATHRVNTGELFF. In nucleotides, the CDR3 is TGTGCCACCCACAGGGTGAACACCGGGGAGCTGTTTTTT.

This chain uses TRBV2 with TRBJ2-1; 13 bases match TRBD2. This CDR3 is built from 18 residues. Germline-derived CDR1 and CDR2 are SNHLY and FYNNEI. J lost 2 bases, V lost 5 bases, and 9 bases had no gene match. CDR3 sequence (DNA): TGTGCCAGCAGTTCACCAGGACTAGCGGGGGCAACCTACAATGAGCAGTTCTTC. The encoded protein is CASSSPGLAGATYNEQFF.

The gene calls are TRBV4-2 and TRBJ2-7; the D gene is possibly TRBD2 (6 bases). Per the germline V gene, CDR1 is LGHNA and CDR2 is YNFKEQ. This CDR3 has 16 amino acids. The V and J ends lost 1 base and 2 bases respectively, with 15 bases between them. This CDR3 is CASSQGGAGQTYEQYF. CDR3 bases: TGTGCCAGCAGCCAAGGGGGCGCGGGGCAGACCTACGAGCAGTACTTC.

The chain employs TRBV7-7 and TRBJ1-1, with 7 positions matching TRBD1. The germline CDR1 and CDR2 sequences are SSHAT and FNYEAQ (reference sequence). Trimming cost V 5 bases and J 1 base; bases outside gene matches: 13. CDR3 length: 17 residues. The CDR3 protein is CASSNTRQGTWNTEAFF. CDR3 bases: TGTGCCAGCAGCAATACAAGACAGGGTACATGGAACACTGAAGCTTTCTTT. The complete variable domain, with remaining parts taken from reference TRBV7-7 and TRBJ1-1, reads GAGVSQSPRYKVTKRGQDVTLRCDPISSHATLYWYQQALGQGPEFLTYFNYEAQPDKSGLPSDRFSAERPEGSISTLTIQRTEQRDSAMYRCASSNTRQGTWNTEAFFGQGTRLTVV.

This rearrangement joins TRBV6-5 to TRBJ1-2; perhaps TRBD1 as D (6 bases). The CDR3 extends over 13 amino acids. Germline CDR1 reads MNHEY; CDR2 reads SVGAGI. The germline V and J ends were trimmed by 5 bases and 4 bases, with 11 bases remaining between them. For the CDR3, the DNA is TGTGCCAGCAGTAACACAGGGTTCTATGGCTACACCTTC. Its translation: CASSNTGFYGYTF.

This chain links TRBV27 with TRBJ1-2, with 11 nucleotides matching TRBD1. The germline gives CDR1 MNHEY, CDR2 SMNVEV (reference sequence). This CDR3 comprises 16 residues. V shed 1 base, J shed 4 bases, and the junction held 5 bases outside the gene matches. CDR3 nucleotide sequence: TGTGCCAGCAGTTTATTGGACAGGGGGCGCCGCTATGGCTACACCTTC. This gives the protein CASSLLDRGRRYGYTF.

The chain combines TRBV5-4 with TRBJ1-5; TRBD1 is a possible D gene (6 bases). Between the trimmed V and J ends, which lost 2 bases and 1 base, there was a span of 7 bases. The CDR3 contains 14 residues. CDR1 and CDR2 (germline): SGHNT, YYREEE (reference sequence). The CDR3 sequence is CASSFGQSNQPQHF. The CDR3 nucleotides are TGTGCCAGCAGCTTCGGACAGAGCAATCAGCCCCAGCATTTT.

The rearrangement joins TRBV6-5 to TRBJ1-1; D remains ambiguous. Germline V CDR1 and CDR2: MNHEY, SVGAGI. This CDR3 has 11 residues. V dropped 7 bases and J dropped 10 bases, with 13 bases sitting between them. In nucleotides, the CDR3 is TGTGCCAGCACCGGGTACTTGGGAGCTTTCTTT. This codes for CASTGYLGAFF.

The chain carries TRBV15 and TRBJ1-6, with TRBD1 identical over 9 bases. Germline-derived CDR1 and CDR2 are LNHNV and YYDKDF (reference sequence). This CDR3 contains 18 residues. The V gene end was trimmed by 5 bases and the J gene end by 0 bases; junction bases not matched to a gene: 8. The DNA of the CDR3 is TGTGCCACCAGCCGGGGACAGGGATTTAGCTCCTATAATTCACCCCTCCACTTT. This translates into CATSRGQGFSSYNSPLHF.

The CDR3 DNA sequence: TGTGCCAGCAGCTCGTACAGGGTGGGCACCGGGGAGCTGTTTTTT. Its protein is CASSSYRVGTGELFF. This chain connects TRBV9 to TRBJ2-2, with D possibly matching TRBD1 (6 bases). CDR1 is SGDLS and CDR2 is YYNGEE in the germline V gene. This CDR3 is 15 amino acids long. V was cut by 4 bases and J by 4 bases, with 14 bases left in between. Full variable domain (rest looked up from reference TRBV9 and TRBJ2-2): DSGVTQTPKHLITATGQRVTLRCSPRSGDLSVYWYQQSLDQGLQFLIQYYNGEERAKGNILERFSAQQFPDLHSELNLSSLELGDSALYFCASSSYRVGTGELFFGEGSRLTVL.

The rearrangement joins TRBV5-4 to TRBJ1-1, with D possibly matching TRBD1 (5 bases). CDR3 size: 14 residues. V was clipped by 4 bases and J by 1 base, with 11 bases between them. From germline, CDR1 is SGHNT and CDR2 YYREEE (reference sequence). The CDR3, as DNA: TGTGCCAGCAGCCAGGGCTCAAGGAACACTGAAGCTTTCTTT. Translated: CASSQGSRNTEAFF.

The chain employs TRBV20-1 and TRBJ2-4; tentative D call: TRBD1 (5 bases). The CDR3 runs to 11 residues. In germline, CDR1 is DFQATT, CDR2 SNEGSKA (reference sequence). The germline V and J ends were trimmed by 3 bases and 13 bases, with 13 bases remaining between them. The CDR3 reads CSASGAATQYF. The CDR3 coding sequence is TGCAGTGCTAGTGGGGCCGCGACACAGTACTTC.

The chain employs TRBV5-4 and TRBJ1-1, with unresolved D. The germline V gene has CDR1 SGHNT and CDR2 YYREEE (reference sequence). V was shortened by 0 bases and J by 1 base, with 10 bases between the two germline ends. The CDR3 extends over 15 amino acids. CDR3 amino acids: CASSLGSLRNTEAFF. In DNA form, the CDR3 reads TGTGCCAGCAGCTTGGGCTCCCTCAGGAACACTGAAGCTTTCTTT.

The chain uses TRBV10-3 and TRBJ2-3; 9 nucleotides match TRBD1. In germline, CDR1 is ENHRY, CDR2 SYGVKD. Trimming removed 5 bases from V and 0 bases from J; junction bases left unmatched: 3. The CDR3 is 15 residues long. Written as DNA, the CDR3 is TGTGCCATCAGTACACAGGGGGCGAGCACAGATACGCAGTATTTT. This translates into CAISTQGASTDTQYF.

The V gene is TRBV30, the J gene TRBJ2-5; 10 bases agree with TRBD1. The CDR3 is 14 residues long. CDR1 is GTSNPN and CDR2 is SVGIG in the germline V gene (reference sequence). V trimming: 1 base; J trimming: 4 bases; junction bases outside the gene matches: 3. The CDR3: CAWSGTGGRETQYF. CDR3 bases: TGTGCCTGGAGTGGGACAGGGGGGAGAGAGACCCAGTACTTC.

CDR3 sequence: CASSGGTSGSAYEQYF. The DNA for the CDR3 is TGTGCCAGCAGCGGCGGAACTAGCGGGAGTGCGTACGAGCAGTACTTC. J is TRBJ2-7 and V is TRBV9; 11 nucleotides line up with TRBD2. J gave up 4 bases and V 3 bases, and 9 bases lay outside the gene matches. The CDR3 totals 16 residues. Germline assignment: CDR1 SGDLS and CDR2 YYNGEE.

As regards this clone: One junction end does not reproduce the germline sequence, and a read error may be involved. This rearrangement joins TRBV11-2 to TRBJ1-3, with 8 nucleotides matching TRBD1. This CDR3 region has 14 residues. Germline assignment: CDR1 SGHAT and CDR2 FQNNGV. The CDR3 loop reads CAGSPRGLGNTIYF. CDR3 in DNA: TGTGCCGGCAGCCCCAGGGGGCTTGGAAACACCATATATTTT. The full variable domain, rest sourced from reference TRBV11-2 and TRBJ1-3, is EAGVAQSPRYKIIEKRQSVAFWCNPISGHATLYWYQQILGQGPKLLIQFQNNGVVDDSQLPKDRFSAERLKGVDSTLKIQPAKLEDSAVYLCAGSPRGLGNTIYFGEGSWLTVV.

V gene TRBV18 combines with J gene TRBJ2-3; a possible D gene is TRBD2 (6 bases). The V end was cut by 3 bases, the J end by 0 bases, with 13 bases between. The CDR3 is 16 amino acids. The germline V gene has CDR1 KGHSH and CDR2 LQKENI. The CDR3 loop is CASSPGTLSSTDTQYF. The DNA for the CDR3 is TGTGCCAGCTCACCGGGGACTCTCTCTAGCACAGATACGCAGTATTTT.

This chain connects TRBV4-3 to TRBJ2-3, with TRBD2 matching 7 bases. V lost 1 base, J lost 3 bases, and 7 bases stayed unmatched. Germline CDR1 reads LGHNA; CDR2 reads YSLEER. This CDR3 spans 16 amino acids. In DNA form, the CDR3 reads TGCGCCAGCAGCCAAGGCGGGAGAGGGGTTACAGATACGCAGTATTTT. Protein sequence: CASSQGGRGVTDTQYF.

The chain employs TRBV15 and TRBJ1-2; no clear D gene. V lost 0 bases to trimming and J lost 4 bases, with 9 bases between them. Germline CDR1 reads LNHNV; CDR2 reads YYDKDF (reference sequence). This CDR3 contains 14 residues. The CDR3 region is CATSRDRVVYGYTF. CDR3 nucleotides: TGTGCCACCAGCAGAGATCGCGTCGTCTATGGCTACACCTTC.